This TCR beta chain was captured in a study of T cells in narcolepsy. A note on this clone: Its target is not known.

General study results and limits: Comparing one patient's CSF and blood CD4+ clonotypes highlighted HCRT- and TRIB2-specific autoreactive clonotypes.

Here immunoSEQ multiplex PCR was the method, and the copy in TCRdb shows in-frame clones only, minus some. In the table there are fewer than 40,000 clones, 87% of which are singletons. The germline gives CDR1 GTSNPN, CDR2 SVGIG (reference sequence). CDR3 length: 15 residues. V dropped 4 bases and J dropped 3 bases, with 19 bases sitting between them. The sequencing input was CD45RA- memory CD4+ T cells from PBMCs. The source is a human donor with narcolepsy. V usage is TRBV30 and J usage is TRBJ2-7, with D tentatively TRBD2 (6 bases). The CDR3 protein is CAWKEGKEVSYEQYF. CDR3 bases: TGTGCCTGGAAGGAGGGGAAGGAGGTTAGCTACGAGCAGTACTTC.